Shown below are 18 T cell receptor beta chains from a single sample sequenced in a study of response to subunit inactivated influenza vaccine. TCRdb fed the RT-PCR reads into MiXCR, producing one record per CDR3 protein. This table has a few hundred thousand distinct CDR3 sequences, 21% appearing once. Sequencing used PBMCs from blood, obtained approximately 20 months after vaccination. Source of these receptors: a man aged 50-75 years who received an inactivated influenza vaccine.

The chain recombines TRBV30 with TRBJ1-5; possible D gene TRBD1, 6 bases. This CDR3 is 14 amino acids long. Germline V gene lookup returns CDR1 GTSNPN and CDR2 SVGIG (reference sequence). V was clipped by 2 bases and J by 4 bases, with 12 bases between them. As DNA, the CDR3 is TGTGCCTGGAGTCTCACGGGACAAAATCAGCCCCAGCATTTT. Its translation: CAWSLTGQNQPQHF. The variable domain in full, with the rest retrieved from reference TRBV30 and TRBJ1-5, is SQTIHQWPATLVQPVGSPLSLECTVEGTSNPNLYWYRQAAGRGLQLLFYSVGIGQISSEVPQNLSASRPQDRQFILSSKKLLLSDSGFYLCAWSLTGQNQPQHFGDGTRLSIL.

About this clonotype itself: This may stem from a read error, because a much larger clone lies one nucleotide away. This chain joins TRBV27 and TRBJ1-5; D call uncertain. This CDR3 is built from 14 residues. The germline gives CDR1 MNHEY, CDR2 SMNVEV (reference sequence). CDR3 sequence: CASSPLGINQPRHF. The CDR3 bases are TGTGCCAGCAGTCCATTGGGGATTAATCAGCCCCGGCATTTT.

A remark on this clonotype: Sequence at one end of the junction differs from germline and may be a read error. The chain couples TRBV12-3 or TRBV12-4 to TRBJ2-7, with a possible D match to TRBD1 (5 bases). This CDR3 contains 14 residues. The chain's CDR3 is CGSSLGHSSYEQYF. For the CDR3, the DNA is TGTGGCAGCAGTTTAGGACACAGCTCCTACGAGCAGTACTTC.

This chain links TRBV20-1 with TRBJ2-5, with 9 bases aligning to TRBD2. The CDR3 extends over 18 amino acids. Per germline, CDR1 DFQATT and CDR2 SNEGSKA (reference sequence). After removal of 6 bases from V and 4 bases from J, the junction contained 21 bases not matched to a gene. This CDR3 is CSATLGLAESALRETQYF. Written as DNA, the CDR3 is TGCAGTGCGACCCTGGGACTAGCTGAAAGTGCGTTGCGAGAGACCCAGTACTTC.

The chain uses TRBV6-2 or TRBV6-3 and TRBJ1-2, with TRBD1 identical over 8 bases. The CDR3 covers 14 residues. With V trimmed by 6 bases and J by 6 bases, 9 bases remained unmatched. Germline lookup yields CDR1 MNHEY and CDR2 SVGEGT. The CDR3 bases are TGTGCCAGCAGCCTAGTGACAGGGGAGGATGGCTACACCTTC. Its translation: CASSLVTGEDGYTF.

V gene TRBV19 combines with J gene TRBJ2-5, with TRBD2 matching over 11 bases. V shed 3 bases, J shed 5 bases, and the junction held 5 bases outside the gene matches. The CDR3 sequence is 15 residues long. The V gene's germline CDR1 is LNHDA and CDR2 SQIVND (reference sequence). CDR3 DNA sequence: TGTGCCAGTAGTATGGCTAGCGGGGGGACGGAGACCCAGTACTTC. As protein: CASSMASGGTETQYF. Filled out from reference TRBV19 and TRBJ2-5, the complete variable domain reads DGGITQSPKYLFRKEGQNVTLSCEQNLNHDAMYWYRQDPGQGLRLIYYSQIVNDFQKGDIAEGYSVSREKKESFPLTVTSAQKNPTAFYLCASSMASGGTETQYFGPGTRLLVL.

This clonotype was seen only a few times. V and J are TRBV21-1 and TRBJ2-1. TRBV21-1 is flagged as a pseudogene. The CDR3 is 14 residues long. CDR3: CASSKVSSYNEQFF. For the CDR3, the DNA is TGTGCCAGCAGCAAAGTAAGCTCCTACAATGAGCAGTTCTTC.

The chain carries TRBV20-1 and TRBJ1-1; D call uncertain. The CDR3 extends over 14 amino acids. The V end lost 3 bases, the J end lost 0 bases, and 11 bases lay between the germline ends. Germline V CDR1 and CDR2: DFQATT, SNEGSKA (reference sequence). The CDR3 loop is CSARAGNMNTEAFF. DNA of the CDR3: TGCAGTGCTAGGGCAGGAAACATGAACACTGAAGCTTTCTTT.

This rearrangement joins TRBV18 to TRBJ2-1; 9 nucleotides line up with TRBD2. The CDR3 sequence is 15 residues long. Germline V gives CDR1 KGHSH, CDR2 LQKENI. The V segment lost 3 bases and the J segment 6 bases; nucleotides outside the gene matches: 6. The CDR3 bases are TGTGCCAGCTCACCGATGGCGGGGGGGACCAATGAGCAGTTCTTC. This translates into CASSPMAGGTNEQFF.

The chain couples TRBV12-3 or TRBV12-4 to TRBJ2-7, with D possibly matching TRBD2 (5 bases). The CDR3 covers 16 residues. Trimming removed 5 bases from V and 0 bases from J, with 17 bases in between. CDR3 residues: CASSTKRTGSSYEQYF. CDR3 bases: TGTGCCAGCAGTACTAAAAGGACGGGGAGCTCCTACGAGCAGTACTTC.

This chain uses TRBV7-9 with TRBJ2-1, with 9 bases fitting TRBD2. V lost 6 bases, J lost 5 bases, and 11 bases stayed unmatched. This CDR3 comprises 16 residues. Looked up from germline, CDR1 is SEHNR and CDR2 is FQNEAQ (reference sequence). DNA for the CDR3: TGTGCCAGCAGGCATCTTAAGCGGGGGGTAGACAATGAGCAGTTCTTC. Amino acids: CASRHLKRGVDNEQFF.

J is TRBJ1-4 and V is TRBV7-9; possibly TRBD1 for D (5 bases). CDR3 size: 12 residues. V shed 4 bases and J shed 8 bases, with 8 bases lying between them. Germline-derived CDR1 and CDR2 are SEHNR and FQNEAQ (reference sequence). As DNA, the CDR3 is TGTGCCAGCAGCTGGGACGGGGAAAAACTGTTTTTT. Its translation: CASSWDGEKLFF.

The genes are TRBV20-1 and TRBJ2-1; D may be TRBD1 (5 bases). Trimming left V 4 bases short and J 9 bases short, with 10 bases between. The CDR3 is 11 amino acids. CDR1 is DFQATT and CDR2 is SNEGSKA in the germline V gene (reference sequence). The CDR3 DNA is TGCAGTGCTAACAGGCAGTTTGAGCAGTTCTTC. Translation: CSANRQFEQFF.

The chain joins TRBV28 to TRBJ2-7, with D hard to call. The V end was cut by 8 bases, the J end by 2 bases, with 13 bases between. CDR1 and CDR2 from the germline V gene are MDHEN and SYDVKM. The CDR3 covers 13 residues. The CDR3 loop reads CASRSQSPYEQYF. The CDR3 DNA is TGTGCCAGCCGATCCCAGAGCCCCTACGAGCAGTACTTC.

The chain joins TRBV20-1 to TRBJ2-4; 8 bases agree with TRBD1. The CDR3 loop spans 12 amino acids. The V segment lost 5 bases and the J segment 8 bases; nucleotides outside the gene matches: 5. Germline assignment: CDR1 DFQATT and CDR2 SNEGSKA (reference sequence). The CDR3 protein is CSAADRADIQYF. CDR3 nucleotide sequence: TGCAGTGCTGCGGACAGGGCAGACATTCAGTACTTC.

This clonotype was detected a few times. This chain links TRBV29-1 with TRBJ2-7; 7 bases agree with TRBD2. The CDR3 is made up of 14 amino acids. J was trimmed by 3 bases and V by 2 bases; bases with no gene match: 7. Germline CDR1 SQVTM, CDR2 ANQGSEA. Written as DNA, the CDR3 is TGCAGCGTTGAAAGCGGGACCGACCTCTACGAGCAGTACTTC. Translation gives CSVESGTDLYEQYF.

In its sample, this clonotype was seen a few times. V and J are TRBV7-2 and TRBJ2-7; D uncertain. V lost 4 bases and J 6 bases, leaving 16 bases between the germline ends. The germline V gene encodes CDR1 SGHTA and CDR2 FQGNSA. The length of the CDR3 is 14 residues. CDR3 residues: CASSSPSWGSEQYF. The CDR3 DNA reads as TGTGCCAGCAGCTCACCCAGCTGGGGAAGCGAGCAGTACTTC.

This clonotype was seen only a few times. This rearrangement joins TRBV29-1 to TRBJ1-2; no clear D gene. CDR3 length: 13 residues. CDR1 and CDR2 from the germline V gene are SQVTM and ANQGSEA. Trimming left V 3 bases short and J 6 bases short, with 14 bases between. CDR3 in amino acids: CSVDKGWTNGYTF. The CDR3 DNA sequence: TGCAGCGTTGATAAGGGTTGGACCAATGGCTACACCTTC.